The T cell receptor (beta chain) under discussion was sequenced for a study of blood T cells in healthy people across ages (dated by TCRdb to 2013 to 2016). Context from the whole study: Template switching captured roughly one uniquely barcoded TCR beta cDNA molecule per two T cells in model experiments. Donors were grouped into four age groups: young (average roughly 17 years), middle-aged (about 38), aged (approximately 58) and long-lived (less than 85). Two additional independent replicas of 1 million unique cDNA reads from the same blood draw were analyzed for two donors (one aged 18 to 30 and one aged 80 or older). To avoid experimental bias, donors of different ages were spread randomly across the sequencing lanes. Age-related changes in TCR beta repertoire diversity were measured in the study by deep sequencing normalized with unique cDNA molecular identifiers.

With regard to this clonotype: The antigen it recognizes is unknown. Base quality data are lacking; no much larger clone is found one base away.

The approximately 39 donors, aged 6 to 90 years, were systemically healthy Caucasian individuals from Russia. Each donor gave ten milliliters of peripheral blood, drawn into EDTA-treated Vacutainer tubes. Ficoll-Paque density-gradient centrifugation was used to isolate PBMCs, with at least 7 million per sample. Total RNA was extracted from PBMCs with Trizol reagent, with at least 5 micrograms obtained per sample. Naive CD45RAhigh/CD27high T cell percentages were measured by flow cytometry on a PBMC aliquot from every donor. The research as a whole found: The long-lived group showed more naive CD4+ T cells, fewer expanded clones and increased TCR diversity than the aged group, suggesting age selection. Because the CMV infection status of the donors was unknown, age-related changes in expanded clonotypes may potentially have been confounded. Estimates of total diversity based on one million sequenced T cells were considered lower bounds and underestimates. Since profiling was done on bulk unsorted PBMCs, naive and antigen-experienced compartments could not be conclusively compared. There was a strong correlation between observed TCR beta diversity and the percentage of naive T cells measured by flow cytometry. Observed TCR beta diversity per million T cells fell roughly linearly with age, and a significant reduction was already apparent by age around 36.

Libraries were constructed by 5' RACE. Sequencing was performed on an Illumina HiSeq 2500. A second PCR of roughly 7 to 11 cycles was performed with a sample-barcoded 5' primer and a J-beta primer mix. Each TCR beta cDNA molecule received a unique molecular identifier from a template-switch 5' adaptor carrying 12 random nucleotides. Each sample yielded at least 2.5 million CDR3-containing paired-end reads. The Mint cDNA synthesis kit, primed by a TRBC-specific oligonucleotide, was used to synthesize first-strand cDNA from all RNA. Following uracil-DNA glycosylase treatment, all cDNA underwent a first 18-cycle PCR with the universal primers M1SS and BC2_uni_R. The authors' analysis ran thus. For normalization, 1 million high-quality reads were randomly selected from each sample, with every read carrying a distinct molecular identifier. Instead of being binned into consensus sequences, reads with shared molecular identifiers were discarded. MiTCR, run with a Q25 quality threshold and the strictest error-elimination algorithm, handled CDR3 identification, clonotype clustering and error correction. A nonparametric unseen species model using Euler transformation provided a lower-bound estimate of total TCR beta diversity. The public reads were reanalyzed by TCRdb: fastp trimming at Q25, MiXCR alignment, in-frame beta chains only. Rows merge per CDR3 protein into single entries with the most common DNA and genes. The V and J calls here are based on TCRdb, not the publication. The sample data list some 1.7 million distinct CDR3 sequences, and 28% of these were observed just once. The leading ten clones occupy more than 6% of the sample.

Sequencing was performed on blood. The TCR originated in a woman aged 30 to 39 in good health.

The CDR3 reads CASIRRGAGYEQYF. The nucleotide sequence reads as follows: TGTGCCAGCATCCGAAGGGGGGCGGGGTACGAGCAGTACTTC. The sequence links TRBV5-6 to TRBJ2-7, with the D gene possibly TRBD1 or TRBD2, each one fitting 6 bases. Per the germline V gene, SGHDT is the CDR1 and YYEEEE is the CDR2. From the cysteine up to the phenylalanine, the CDR3 has a length of 14 residues. Just the 42-base CDR3 DNA is kept, in frame starting at base 1. The V end loses 6 bases and the J end loses 4 bases, and a stretch of 17 bases separates them.